This TCR beta chain was sequenced for a study of blood T cell repertoires in COVID-19. Across the study: COVID-19 samples collected from the United States, Italy and Spain covered acute and convalescent phases. Sources were T cells, B-cell-depleted T cells, or PBMCs; the material itself was cDNA or gDNA.

Trimming left V 5 bases short and J 6 bases short, with 14 bases between. CDR1 MNHEY and CDR2 SVGAGI come from the germline V gene. This CDR3 is 13 amino acids long. Authors' methods: Estimated nucleated cell counts came from reference gene primer amplification. Generated by immunoSEQ multiplex PCR, the TCRdb table keeps only in-frame clones and is missing some. That table gives V, J and clone size, and the DNA gave D and trimming. The table has 100,000 to 150,000 clones, around 81% seen once. The receptor was isolated from a woman aged 50 to 60 with acute or convalescent COVID-19. Sequenced: peripheral blood. The V call is TRBV6-5, the J call TRBJ2-7; possibly TRBD1 for D (6 bases). The DNA of the CDR3 is TGTGCCAGCAGTCCTCCCGGACAGTCCGAGCAGTACTTC. Translation gives CASSPPGQSEQYF.